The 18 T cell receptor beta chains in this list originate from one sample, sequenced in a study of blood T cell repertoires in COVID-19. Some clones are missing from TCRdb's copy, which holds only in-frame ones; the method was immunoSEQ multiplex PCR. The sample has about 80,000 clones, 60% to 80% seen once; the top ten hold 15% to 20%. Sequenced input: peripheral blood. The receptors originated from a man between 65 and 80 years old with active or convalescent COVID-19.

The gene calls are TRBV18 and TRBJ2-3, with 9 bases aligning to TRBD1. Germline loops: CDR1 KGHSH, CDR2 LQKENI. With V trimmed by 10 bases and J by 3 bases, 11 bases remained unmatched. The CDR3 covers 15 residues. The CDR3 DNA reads TGTGCCACCAATACGGCCGGGACAGGGACAGATACGCAGTATTTT. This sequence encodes CATNTAGTGTDTQYF.

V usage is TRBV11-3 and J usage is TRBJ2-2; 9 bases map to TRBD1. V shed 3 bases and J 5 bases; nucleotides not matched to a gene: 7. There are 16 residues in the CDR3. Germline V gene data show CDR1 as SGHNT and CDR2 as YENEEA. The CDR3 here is CASSFPGQGTTGELFF. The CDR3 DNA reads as TGTGCCAGCAGCTTTCCGGGACAGGGCACGACCGGGGAGCTGTTTTTT.

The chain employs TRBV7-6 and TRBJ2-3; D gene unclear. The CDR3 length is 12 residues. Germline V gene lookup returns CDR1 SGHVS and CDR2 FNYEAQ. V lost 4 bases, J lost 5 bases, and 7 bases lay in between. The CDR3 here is CASSSRGDTQYF. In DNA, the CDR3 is TGTGCCAGCAGCTCACGCGGAGATACGCAGTATTTT.

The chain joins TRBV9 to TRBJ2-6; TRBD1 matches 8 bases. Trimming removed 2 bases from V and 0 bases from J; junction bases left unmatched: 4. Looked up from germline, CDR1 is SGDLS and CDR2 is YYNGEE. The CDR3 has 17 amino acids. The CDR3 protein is CASSVPGQDSGANVLTF. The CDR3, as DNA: TGTGCCAGCAGCGTGCCGGGACAGGACTCTGGGGCCAACGTCCTGACTTTC.

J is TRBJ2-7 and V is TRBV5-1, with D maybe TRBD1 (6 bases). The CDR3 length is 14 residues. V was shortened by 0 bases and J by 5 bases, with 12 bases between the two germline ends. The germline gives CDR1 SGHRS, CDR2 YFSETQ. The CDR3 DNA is TGCGCCAGCAGCTTGGCAGGGGTTAGCAACGAGCAGTACTTC. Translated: CASSLAGVSNEQYF. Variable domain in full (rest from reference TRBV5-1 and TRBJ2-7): KAGVTQTPRYLIKTRGQQVTLSCSPISGHRSVSWYQQTPGQGLQFLFEYFSETQRNKGNFPGRFSGRQFSNSRSEMNVSTLELGDSALYLCASSLAGVSNEQYFGPGTRLTVT.

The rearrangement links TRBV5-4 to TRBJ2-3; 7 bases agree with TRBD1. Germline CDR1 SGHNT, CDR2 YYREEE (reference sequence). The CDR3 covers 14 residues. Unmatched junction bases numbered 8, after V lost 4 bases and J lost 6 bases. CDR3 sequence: CASSQGDGSDTQYF. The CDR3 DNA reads TGTGCCAGCAGCCAGGGGGACGGTTCGGATACGCAGTATTTT.

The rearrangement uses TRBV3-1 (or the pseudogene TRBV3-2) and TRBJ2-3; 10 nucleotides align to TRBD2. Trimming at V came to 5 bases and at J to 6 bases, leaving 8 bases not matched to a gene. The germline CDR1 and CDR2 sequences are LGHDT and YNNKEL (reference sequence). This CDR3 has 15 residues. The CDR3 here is CASSMQRGGMDTQYF. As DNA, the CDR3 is TGTGCCAGCAGCATGCAGCGGGGGGGTATGGATACGCAGTATTTT.

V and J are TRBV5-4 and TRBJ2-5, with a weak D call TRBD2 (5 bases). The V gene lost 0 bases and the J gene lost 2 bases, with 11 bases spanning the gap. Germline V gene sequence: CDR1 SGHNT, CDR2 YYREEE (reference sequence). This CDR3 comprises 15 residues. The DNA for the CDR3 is TGTGCCAGCAGCTTGGAAACTAGAAATCAAGAGACCCAGTACTTC. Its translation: CASSLETRNQETQYF.

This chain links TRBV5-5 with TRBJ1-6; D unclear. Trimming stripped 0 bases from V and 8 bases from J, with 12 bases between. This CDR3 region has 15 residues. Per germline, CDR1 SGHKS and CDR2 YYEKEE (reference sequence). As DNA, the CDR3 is TGTGCCAGCAGCTTGGCAACTGGGCAGTATTCACCCCTCCACTTT. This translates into CASSLATGQYSPLHF.

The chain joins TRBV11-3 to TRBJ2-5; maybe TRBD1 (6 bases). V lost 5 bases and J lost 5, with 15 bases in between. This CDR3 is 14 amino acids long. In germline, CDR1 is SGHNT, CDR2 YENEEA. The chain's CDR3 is CASSERTEGETQYF. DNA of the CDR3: TGTGCCAGCAGCGAACGGACAGAGGGGGAGACCCAGTACTTC.

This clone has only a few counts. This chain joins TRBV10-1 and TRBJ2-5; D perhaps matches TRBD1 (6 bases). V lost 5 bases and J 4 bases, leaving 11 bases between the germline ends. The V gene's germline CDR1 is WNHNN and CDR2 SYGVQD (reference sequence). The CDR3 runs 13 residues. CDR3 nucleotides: TGCGCCAGCAGTTCTCAGGGGACAGAGACCCAGTACTTC. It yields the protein CASSSQGTETQYF.

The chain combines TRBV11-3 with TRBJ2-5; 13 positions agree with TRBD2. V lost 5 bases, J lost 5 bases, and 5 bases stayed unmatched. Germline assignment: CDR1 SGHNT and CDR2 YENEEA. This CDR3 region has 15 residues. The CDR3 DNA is TGTGCCAGCAGCCCCGGACTAGCGGGAGTCGAGACCCAGTACTTC. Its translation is CASSPGLAGVETQYF.

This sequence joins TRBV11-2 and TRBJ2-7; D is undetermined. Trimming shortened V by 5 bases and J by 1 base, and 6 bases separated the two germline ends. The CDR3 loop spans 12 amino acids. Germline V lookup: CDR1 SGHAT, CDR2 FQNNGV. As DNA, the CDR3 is TGTGCCAGCAGCAGAGAATCCTACGAGCAGTACTTC. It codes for CASSRESYEQYF. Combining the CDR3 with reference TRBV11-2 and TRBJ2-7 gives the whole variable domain EAGVAQSPRYKIIEKRQSVAFWCNPISGHATLYWYQQILGQGPKLLIQFQNNGVVDDSQLPKDRFSAERLKGVDSTLKIQPAKLEDSAVYLCASSRESYEQYFGPGTRLTVT.

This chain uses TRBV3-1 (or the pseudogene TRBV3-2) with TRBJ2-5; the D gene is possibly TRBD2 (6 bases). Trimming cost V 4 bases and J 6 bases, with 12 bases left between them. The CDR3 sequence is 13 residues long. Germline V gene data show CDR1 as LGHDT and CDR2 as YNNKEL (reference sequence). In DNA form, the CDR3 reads TGTGCCAGCAGCCCGGGACTGGGAAAGACCCAGTACTTC. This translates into CASSPGLGKTQYF.

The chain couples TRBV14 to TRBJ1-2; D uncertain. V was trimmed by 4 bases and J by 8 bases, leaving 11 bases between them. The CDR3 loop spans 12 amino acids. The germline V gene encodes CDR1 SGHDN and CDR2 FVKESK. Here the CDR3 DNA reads TGTGCCAGCAGCCCAATCGCAGGCGGCTACACCTTC. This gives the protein CASSPIAGGYTF.

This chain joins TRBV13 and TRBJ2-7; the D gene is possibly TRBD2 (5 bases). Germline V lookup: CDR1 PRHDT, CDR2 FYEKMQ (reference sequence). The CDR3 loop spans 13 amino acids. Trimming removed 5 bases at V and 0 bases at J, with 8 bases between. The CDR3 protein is CASSPEGSYEQYF. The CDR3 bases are TGTGCCAGCAGCCCTGAGGGCTCCTACGAGCAGTACTTC.

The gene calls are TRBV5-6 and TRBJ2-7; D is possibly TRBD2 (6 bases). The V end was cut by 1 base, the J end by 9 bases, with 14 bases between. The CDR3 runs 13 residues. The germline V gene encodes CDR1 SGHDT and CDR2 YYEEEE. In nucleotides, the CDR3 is TGTGCCAGCAGCTTGATCGGGAGCGATGGGCAGTACTTC. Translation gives CASSLIGSDGQYF.

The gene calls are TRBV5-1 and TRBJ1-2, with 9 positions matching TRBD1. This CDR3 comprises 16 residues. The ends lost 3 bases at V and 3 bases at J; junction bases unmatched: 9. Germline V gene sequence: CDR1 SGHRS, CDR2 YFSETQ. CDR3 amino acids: CASSSSTGGADYGYTF. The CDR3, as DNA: TGCGCCAGCAGCTCGTCTACAGGGGGCGCGGACTATGGCTACACCTTC.